A selection of T cell receptor beta chains follows, all from one sample in a study of OX40 agonist ivuxolimab in advanced cancers. Some clones are missing from TCRdb's copy, which holds only in-frame ones; the method was immunoSEQ multiplex PCR. The sample includes 47,000 or so clones, 70% to 90% seen only once; the top ten take around 48%. The material was CD4+ or CD8+ T cells sorted from blood, obtained in a trial of the OX40 agonist ivuxolimab. These receptors came from an adult with an advanced solid tumor such as melanoma, head and neck, liver or kidney cancer. Each CDR3 is given with its conserved first and last residue. Each record gives: D gene, clone size, J gene, V gene, CDR3 DNA, CDR3 protein. A D gene is named only where the DNA matches it firmly. The size entry is marked missing in some rows and otherwise reads once, few, many or a size class.

>TRBD1|NA|TRBJ2-7|TRBV5-6
TGTGCCAGCAGCTCCGTACCGGGACAGGGGCCATATCCTCCCTACGAGCAGTACTTC
CASSSVPGQGPYPPYEQYF
>NA|NA|TRBJ2-7|TRBV4-2
TGTGCCAGCAGCCATATCGCAACAGATTTCTCCTACGAGCAGTACTTC
CASSHIATDFSYEQYF
>NA|NA|TRBJ1-6|TRBV25-1
TGTGCCAGCAGTGGCGAACCGGGCTATAATTCACCCCTCCACTTT
CASSGEPGYNSPLHF
>NA|NA|TRBJ1-2|TRBV14
TGTGCCAGCAGCCAGGCGCAGGGTGGCTATGGCTACACCTTC
CASSQAQGGYGYTF
>NA|NA|TRBJ2-2|TRBV7-2
TGTGCCAGCACCCCGAGAGGTAACACCGGGGAGCTGTTTTTT
CASTPRGNTGELFF
>TRBD2|NA|TRBJ2-1|TRBV9
TGTGCCAGCAGCGTGGATGGTAGCGGGGGCGATGAGCAGTTCTTC
CASSVDGSGGDEQFF
>TRBD1|NA|TRBJ2-7|TRBV27
TGTGCCAGCAGTCCGCAACCGGGACAGAACTACGAGCAGTACTTC
CASSPQPGQNYEQYF
>TRBD1|NA|TRBJ2-1|TRBV19
TGTGCCAGTAGTGCGGCAGGGGGTAGGGATGAGCAGTTCTTC
CASSAAGGRDEQFF
>NA|once|TRBJ1-2|TRBV28
TGTGCCAGCAGTTCCCATGAGGAGCGTGGCTACACCTTC
CASSSHEERGYTF
>TRBD1|NA|TRBJ2-3|TRBV7-6
TGTGCCAGCAGCAGACAGGGTCCGAATACGCAGTATTTT
CASSRQGPNTQYF
>NA|NA|TRBJ2-7|TRBV6-5
TGTGCCAGCAGTGACGGATCTGCCAATTACGAGCAGTACTTC
CASSDGSANYEQYF
>TRBD1|NA|TRBJ2-5|TRBV7-9
TGTGCCAGCAGCTTAGAACAGGGGGGATTCCAAGAGACCCAGTACTTC
CASSLEQGGFQETQYF
>NA|NA|TRBJ2-5|TRBV7-9
TGTGCCAGCAGCTTAGGATCGGATGAGACCCAGTACTTC
CASSLGSDETQYF
>TRBD2|NA|TRBJ2-7|TRBV18
TGTGCCAGCTCACCGGATGTACTAGCGGGGGCTTACGAGCAGTACTTC
CASSPDVLAGAYEQYF
>NA|once|TRBJ1-5|TRBV5-6
TGTGCCAGCAGCTTCGGCAGTTATCAGCCCCAGCATTTT
CASSFGSYQPQHF
>NA|NA|TRBJ2-7|TRBV6-5
TGTGCCAGCAGGGGGTCCGTAGTCCCCTGGGAGCAGTACTTC
CASRGSVVPWEQYF
>TRBD1|NA|TRBJ1-1|TRBV7-9
TGTGCCAGCAGCCCTAATGATGGGACAGATGAAGCTTTCTTT
CASSPNDGTDEAFF
>NA|few|TRBJ1-1|TRBV28
TGTGCCAGCAGTTTTGTGGACAGCATGAACACTGAAGCTTTCTTT
CASSFVDSMNTEAFF
>NA|NA|TRBJ1-4|TRBV28
TGTGCCAGCAGGGCGAAGGGGGGGATCAGTTTAGATGAAAAACTGTTTTTT
CASRAKGGISLDEKLFF
>NA|NA|TRBJ1-2|TRBV5-6
TGTGCCAGCAGCTTAGGTGTTAGCTACACCTTC
CASSLGVSYTF
>TRBD2|NA|TRBJ2-5|TRBV13
TGTGCCAGCACCGTAGCGGGGGGGCGGGAGACCCAGTACTTC
CASTVAGGRETQYF
>NA|NA|TRBJ2-5|TRBV5-4
TGTGCCAGCAGCCCCAATCCAGGGGCCCAAGAGACCCAGTACTTC
CASSPNPGAQETQYF
>TRBD1|NA|TRBJ1-4|TRBV6-5
TGTGCCAGCAGTTACTCTGCAGGGGGCGAAAAACTGTTTTTT
CASSYSAGGEKLFF
>TRBD2|NA|TRBJ2-1|TRBV2
TGTGCCAGCAGTGACCCGGGACTAGCCAATGAGCAGTTCTTC
CASSDPGLANEQFF
>TRBD2|NA|TRBJ2-2|TRBV19
TGTGCCAGTTCCCCGGGGGGGAACACCGGGGAGCTGTTTTTT
CASSPGGNTGELFF
>TRBD1|once|TRBJ1-5|TRBV27
TGTGCCAGCAGTCCGGACAGGGAAGGCAATCAGCCCCAGCATTTT
CASSPDREGNQPQHF
>NA|NA|TRBJ2-3|TRBV9
TGTGCCAGCAGCCTTACTAGTTCGGGCACAGATACGCAGTATTTT
CASSLTSSGTDTQYF
>NA|NA|TRBJ1-5|TRBV5-8
TGTGCCAGCAGCTGGACTTCAGGCTTAAATCAGCCCCAGCATTTT
CASSWTSGLNQPQHF
>NA|NA|TRBJ2-3|TRBV11-3
TGTGCCAGCAGCCCAGGACTGGCGAGCACAGATACGCAGTATTTT
CASSPGLASTDTQYF
>TRBD1|NA|TRBJ2-7|TRBV11-2
TGTGCCAGCAGCCGAGGACAGGGTAAATACGAGCAGTACTTC
CASSRGQGKYEQYF
>TRBD1|NA|TRBJ1-2|TRBV6-5
TGTGCCAGCAGTTCCCCCTTGACAGGGGGGCTCTATGGCTACACCTTC
CASSSPLTGGLYGYTF
>NA|NA|TRBJ2-3|TRBV5-1
TGCGCCAGCAGCGAGGGACCGACGATGCTGGCAGATACGCAGTATTTT
CASSEGPTMLADTQYF
>NA|NA|TRBJ2-1|TRBV11-2
TGTGCCAGCAGCTTAGAGGGGGCCTACTACAATGAGCAGTTCTTC
CASSLEGAYYNEQFF
>NA|NA|TRBJ1-2|TRBV28
TGTGCCAGCAGCCAACAGGGTAACTATGGCTACACCTTC
CASSQQGNYGYTF
>NA|NA|TRBJ2-7|TRBV6-5
TGTGCCAGTACGGACAACTCCTACGAGCAGTACTTC
CASTDNSYEQYF
>NA|few|TRBJ2-5|TRBV28
TGTGCCAGCAGTCGGAGCTTGGAGACCCAGTACTTC
CASSRSLETQYF
>TRBD2|NA|TRBJ2-1|TRBV7-2
TGTGCCAGCATCACCCCCTGGGGAGCGGGGGAGGACTACAATGAGCAGTTCTTC
CASITPWGAGEDYNEQFF
>NA|NA|TRBJ2-5|TRBV29-1
TGCAGCGTTGAATGGGATTTCGGATATGAGACCCAGTACTTC
CSVEWDFGYETQYF
>NA|NA|TRBJ2-1|TRBV29-1
TGCAGCGTTGATCGGTGGGATGAGCAGTTCTTC
CSVDRWDEQFF
>NA|NA|TRBJ2-2|TRBV9
TGTGCCAGCAGCGTAGCTACATGGGGGCGCGGTACCGGGGAGCTGTTTTTT
CASSVATWGRGTGELFF
>TRBD1|NA|TRBJ1-5|TRBV28
TGTGCCAGCACCCTGACAGGGGGCTTAGTTCAGCCCCAGCATTTT
CASTLTGGLVQPQHF
>NA|NA|TRBJ2-5|TRBV19
TGTGCCAGCAGTGGGGACCAACTAAGGGAGACCCAGTACTTC
CASSGDQLRETQYF
>NA|NA|TRBJ2-5|TRBV28
TGTGCCAGCAGCTGGAGGGGGGGGATCTTTCAAGAGACCCAGTACTTC
CASSWRGGIFQETQYF
>NA|NA|TRBJ1-1|TRBV5-1
TGCGCCAGCAGCTTGGAATGGGGGAAGAATGGCGACACTGAAGCTTTCTTT
CASSLEWGKNGDTEAFF
>TRBD2|NA|TRBJ2-7|TRBV6-5
TGTGCCAGCAGGATGGCGGGGGGTTACGAGCAGTACTTC
CASRMAGGYEQYF
>NA|few|TRBJ2-5|TRBV7-2
TGTGCCAGCAGCGCTATAGGGGTAGAAGAGACCCAGTACTTC
CASSAIGVEETQYF
>NA|NA|TRBJ2-3|TRBV9
TGTGCCAGCAGCCCCCGGTATAAGAGCACAGATACGCAGTATTTT
CASSPRYKSTDTQYF
>NA|NA|TRBJ2-2|TRBV2
TGTGCCAGCAGACCCAAGTCGGGCTCCGGGGAGCTGTTTTTT
CASRPKSGSGELFF
>TRBD2|NA|TRBJ2-7|TRBV14
TGTGCCAGCAGCCAAGGACTAGCGGGGGGGGCCCCCCCCGACTACGAGCAGTACTTC
CASSQGLAGGAPPDYEQYF
>NA|NA|TRBJ2-5|TRBV4-2
TGTGCCAGCAGCCAAGACAGGGTCCTAGCAACCCAGTACTTC
CASSQDRVLATQYF
>NA|once|TRBJ1-3|TRBV28
TGTGCCAGCAACCTGGACAACTCTGGAAACACCATATATTTT
CASNLDNSGNTIYF
>TRBD1|NA|TRBJ2-7|TRBV4-1
TGCGCCAGCAGCCAAGACGTCACGACAGGGGTAACCTACGAGCAGTACTTC
CASSQDVTTGVTYEQYF
>NA|NA|TRBJ1-1|TRBV15
TGTGCCATCCCAAGGGAACAGGGAAACACTGAAGCTTTCTTT
CAIPREQGNTEAFF